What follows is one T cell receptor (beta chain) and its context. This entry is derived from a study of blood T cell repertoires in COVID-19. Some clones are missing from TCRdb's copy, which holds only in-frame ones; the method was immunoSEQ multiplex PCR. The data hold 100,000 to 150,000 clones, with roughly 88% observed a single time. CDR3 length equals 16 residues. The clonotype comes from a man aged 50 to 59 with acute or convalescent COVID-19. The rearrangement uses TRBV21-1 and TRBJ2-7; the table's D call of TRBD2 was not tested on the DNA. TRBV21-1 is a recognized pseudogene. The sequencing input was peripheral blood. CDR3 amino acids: CASSTRSGEGAYEQYF. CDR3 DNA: TGTGCCAGCAGCACCCGTAGCGGGGAGGGGGCCTACGAGCAGTACTTC.